There are a few counts of the clone carrying this T cell receptor (beta chain). The antigen remains unidentified. Study observations and caveats: Tumor memory CD4+ T cell TCR gene usage was found to cluster with blood and lymph node memory CD4+ cells and with lymph node naive CD4+ cells. Greatest tumor Treg TCR overlap was with tumor naive CD4+ cells.

After constant-region reverse-primer amplification, full-length variable regions underwent semi-nested PCR with Nested Universal Primer A. TCRdb ran MiXCR on the 5' RACE reads and lists one entry per CDR3 protein. The sample lists 45,000 to 60,000 distinct CDR3 sequences, almost 25% seen once, with roughly 3% in the top ten. Trimming took off 0 bases at V and 4 bases at J, with 13 bases between the two ends. The CDR3 is made up of 15 amino acids. Germline V gene lookup returns CDR1 SGDLS and CDR2 YYNGEE. The J gene is TRBJ1-2, the V gene TRBV9, with D uncertain. Sequences were obtained from tumor-infiltrating naive CD4+ T cells sorted from the breast tumor. As to subset: naive CD4+ T cells, CD4+CD45RA+CD25-. This TCR was recovered from a female donor with breast cancer. The CDR3 region is CASSVAGTRRYGYTF. The CDR3 DNA sequence: TGTGCCAGCAGCGTAGCTGGCACGCGGCGCTATGGCTACACCTTC.